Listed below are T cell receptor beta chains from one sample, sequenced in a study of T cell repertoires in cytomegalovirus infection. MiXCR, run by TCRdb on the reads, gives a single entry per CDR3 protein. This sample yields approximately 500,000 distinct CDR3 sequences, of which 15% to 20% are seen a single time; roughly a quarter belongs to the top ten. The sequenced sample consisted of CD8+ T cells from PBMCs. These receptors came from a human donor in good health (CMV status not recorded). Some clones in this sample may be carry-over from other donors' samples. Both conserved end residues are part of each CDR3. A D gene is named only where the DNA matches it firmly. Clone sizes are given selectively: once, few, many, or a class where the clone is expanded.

DNA: TGTGCCAGTAGTACCTACCACTCCGACTATAACTATGGCTACACCTTC; CDR3: CASSTYHSDYNYGYTF; V: TRBV19; size: .; D: .; J: TRBJ1-2
DNA: TGTGCCAGCAGCTTAGCGGCGGGGAGAGACACTGAAGCTTTCTTT; CDR3: CASSLAAGRDTEAFF; V: TRBV7-8; size: many; D: .; J: TRBJ1-1
DNA: TGTGCCAGCTCACTCCGACCGGTCTCTGGGGCCAACGTCCTGACTTTC; CDR3: CASSLRPVSGANVLTF; V: TRBV18; size: few; D: .; J: TRBJ2-6
DNA: TGTGCCAGCAGTCTCGAGTCGAACTATGGCTACACCTTC; CDR3: CASSLESNYGYTF; V: TRBV7-9; size: many; D: .; J: TRBJ1-2
DNA: TGTGCCAGCCTTGGCGACGGGAACTATGGCTACACCTTC; CDR3: CASLGDGNYGYTF; V: TRBV11-2; size: .; D: .; J: TRBJ1-2
DNA: TGTGCCAGCAGTTCCCTAACGTTCAGCGGCCCAGATACGCAGTATTTT; CDR3: CASSSLTFSGPDTQYF; V: TRBV28; size: .; D: .; J: TRBJ2-3
DNA: TGTGCCAGCGGAACTAGCGGGAGTTTAGAGACCCAGTACTTC; CDR3: CASGTSGSLETQYF; V: TRBV5-4; size: few; D: TRBD2; J: TRBJ2-5
DNA: TGTGCCAGCAGCTTAACAGGGACGGAGTACAATGAGCAGTTCTTC; CDR3: CASSLTGTEYNEQFF; V: TRBV7-3; size: many; D: .; J: TRBJ2-1
DNA: TGTGCCAGCAGTGAGAGTCGACCTGATGAAGCTTTCTTT; CDR3: CASSESRPDEAFF; V: TRBV6-1; size: few; D: .; J: TRBJ1-1
DNA: TGTGCCAGCAGCTTGTTACAGGGCTGGGAGCAGTACTTC; CDR3: CASSLLQGWEQYF; V: TRBV14; size: few; D: .; J: TRBJ2-7
DNA: TGTGCCAGCAGCCTACGGACCACCTACAATGAGCAGTTCTTC; CDR3: CASSLRTTYNEQFF; V: TRBV7-6; size: many; D: .; J: TRBJ2-1
DNA: TGTGCCAGCAGCCCCCGGGGGGGCGGGACCAACAATGAGCAGTTCTTC; CDR3: CASSPRGGGTNNEQFF; V: TRBV13; size: .; D: TRBD2; J: TRBJ2-1
DNA: TGTGCCAGCAGCTTCGCTGGGCCAGGGGAGCAGTACTTC; CDR3: CASSFAGPGEQYF; V: TRBV11-2; size: .; D: .; J: TRBJ2-7
DNA: TGTGCCATCAGTGAGTCGGCCCCGGAGGAGCAGTACTTC; CDR3: CAISESAPEEQYF; V: TRBV10-3; size: many; D: .; J: TRBJ2-7
DNA: TGCGCCAGCAGCGGATCCCGGGACAGCCCCTACGAGCAGTACTTC; CDR3: CASSGSRDSPYEQYF; V: TRBV4-1; size: many; D: TRBD1; J: TRBJ2-7
DNA: TGCAGCGTTGACCAGGGTTACACCATATATTTT; CDR3: CSVDQGYTIYF; V: TRBV29-1; size: .; D: .; J: TRBJ1-3
DNA: TGCGCCAGCAGCCCCTCAGCGGGGCCCTACGAGCAGTACTTC; CDR3: CASSPSAGPYEQYF; V: TRBV4-1; size: few; D: TRBD2; J: TRBJ2-7
DNA: TGTGCCAGTAGTTCTCAATCAGGGACTAGCGAAAAAGATCACCAAGAGACCCAGTACTTC; CDR3: CASSSQSGTSEKDHQETQYF; V: TRBV19; size: many; D: TRBD2; J: TRBJ2-5
DNA: TGTGCCAGCAGTGACCTGTCGGTACAGGGGTGGGGATACGAGCAGTACTTC; CDR3: CASSDLSVQGWGYEQYF; V: TRBV6-4; size: few; D: TRBD1; J: TRBJ2-7
DNA: TGTGCCAGCAGCCAAGCGAGCGAGGGGCAAAACACCGGGGAGCTGTTTTTT; CDR3: CASSQASEGQNTGELFF; V: TRBV4-2; size: many; D: .; J: TRBJ2-2
DNA: TGTGCCAGTAGTATAGATGGGGAGGGACTACCCACAGATACGCAGTATTTT; CDR3: CASSIDGEGLPTDTQYF; V: TRBV19; size: .; D: TRBD2; J: TRBJ2-3
DNA: TGTGCCAGCAGTCCCTTTAGGGTAGCCATGAGCTCCTACAATGAGCAGTTCTTC; CDR3: CASSPFRVAMSSYNEQFF; V: TRBV6-6; size: many; D: .; J: TRBJ2-1
DNA: TGTGCCAGCAGCCTAGCGGGGGGCGGTTACGAGCCGTACTTC; CDR3: CASSLAGGGYEPYF; V: TRBV7-3; size: .; D: TRBD2; J: TRBJ2-7
DNA: TGTGCCAGCACCCTTAGCAAGTACAATGAGCAGTTCTTC; CDR3: CASTLSKYNEQFF; V: TRBV27; size: many; D: .; J: TRBJ2-1
DNA: TGTGCCAGCAGGAGCCGGGACGGTAACTACGAGCAGTACTTC; CDR3: CASRSRDGNYEQYF; V: TRBV6-1; size: many; D: .; J: TRBJ2-7
DNA: TGTGCCAGCAGCTTAGCCAGGGGCGCGAACACCGGGGAGCTGTTTTTT; CDR3: CASSLARGANTGELFF; V: TRBV7-8; size: many; D: .; J: TRBJ2-2
DNA: TGCGCCAGCAGCGACTACGGACTAGCGGCGGTTTACGAGCAGTACTTC; CDR3: CASSDYGLAAVYEQYF; V: TRBV5-1; size: .; D: TRBD2; J: TRBJ2-7
DNA: TGTGCCAGCAGCTCTAACCGGGACGGATACAATGAGCAGTTCTTC; CDR3: CASSSNRDGYNEQFF; V: TRBV7-9; size: .; D: .; J: TRBJ2-1
DNA: TGTGCCAGCAGCCCCCAAAATCGGGACAGCGAAGCTTTCTTT; CDR3: CASSPQNRDSEAFF; V: TRBV7-9; size: .; D: TRBD1; J: TRBJ1-1
DNA: TGTGCCAGCAGCGTAGACCAGGAGCCCTACAATGAGCAGTTCTTC; CDR3: CASSVDQEPYNEQFF; V: TRBV9; size: .; D: .; J: TRBJ2-1
DNA: TGTGCCAGCAGCTTAGTGGGCAAGACGAACACTGAAGCTTTCTTT; CDR3: CASSLVGKTNTEAFF; V: TRBV7-9; size: few; D: .; J: TRBJ1-1
DNA: TGTGCCAGCAGCGTAGGTCAAGGGTTAAGGCGAAGCGGCGAGCAGTACTTC; CDR3: CASSVGQGLRRSGEQYF; V: TRBV9; size: few; D: .; J: TRBJ2-7
DNA: TGTGCCAGCAGTTTGAGAGGGGACAATCAGCCCCAGCATTTT; CDR3: CASSLRGDNQPQHF; V: TRBV27; size: many; D: .; J: TRBJ1-5
DNA: TGTGCCAGCGGGGGGACTAGCGGGAGCGCTTGGGCAGATACGCAGTATTTT; CDR3: CASGGTSGSAWADTQYF; V: TRBV7-2; size: many; D: TRBD2; J: TRBJ2-3
DNA: TGTGCCATTGGGACCGGCTATGGCTACACCTTC; CDR3: CAIGTGYGYTF; V: TRBV7-6; size: many; D: .; J: TRBJ1-2
DNA: TGTGCCAGCAGCTCACACCCGGGCCGGAGAAACACTGAAGCTTTCTTT; CDR3: CASSSHPGRRNTEAFF; V: TRBV3-1; size: .; D: .; J: TRBJ1-1
DNA: TGTGCCAGCACTACACTGGATATTGAAGCTTTCTTT; CDR3: CASTTLDIEAFF; V: TRBV2; size: .; D: .; J: TRBJ1-1
DNA: TGCGCCAGCAGCCAAGGACAGGGGTATGGCCACACCTTC; CDR3: CASSQGQGYGHTF; V: TRBV4-1; size: once; D: TRBD1; J: TRBJ1-2
DNA: TGTGCCAGCAGCGCCACCGGGACCGGCGGGGCTTTCTTT; CDR3: CASSATGTGGAFF; V: TRBV6-1; size: few; D: .; J: TRBJ1-1
DNA: TGTGCCAGCAGTTTAGGTTCCTGGGACACCTACGAGCAGTACTTC; CDR3: CASSLGSWDTYEQYF; V: TRBV27; size: .; D: .; J: TRBJ2-7
DNA: TGTGCCAGCTCCCGACAGGAGAACACCGGGGAGCTGTTTTTT; CDR3: CASSRQENTGELFF; V: TRBV27; size: many; D: .; J: TRBJ2-2